This T cell receptor (beta chain) came from a study of graft-versus-host responses after intestinal transplantation. Turning to this clone: Its antigen remains unidentified.

Only in-frame clones appear in the TCRdb table, and some are missing; sequencing was by immunoSEQ multiplex PCR. The data contain 65,000 to 90,000 clones, 89% of them seen just once; the ten biggest clones take up roughly 2.5%. The CDR3 runs 15 residues. Trimming took off 0 bases at V and 2 bases at J, with 9 bases between the two ends. Looked up from germline, CDR1 is MNHEY and CDR2 is SMNVEV (reference sequence). The chain carries TRBV27 and TRBJ2-3; D is ambiguous. Sequencing was performed on unstimulated CD8+ T cells sorted from spleen or lymph node cells, taken before intestinal transplant. The clonotype originates from a human donor who received an intestinal transplant. CDR3 coding DNA: TGTGCCAGCAGTTTATCGGCCATATTCACAGATACGCAGTATTTT. Protein product: CASSLSAIFTDTQYF.